This T cell receptor beta chain was found in a study of post-analysis software for immune sequencing data. Study summary: In terms of disease course, relapsing-remitting, secondary progressive and progressive-relapsing multiple sclerosis were included. Overall study results and limits: Roughly 5 TRBV segments occurring more often in patients than controls included TRBV5-6, TRBV5-1 and TRBV20-1.

The library was made from cDNA and included unique molecular identifiers. Some 500,000 cDNA molecules were obtained per 1 to 10 million input T cells. TCRdb independently ran MiXCR on the PCR reads; one entry per CDR3 protein. This sample has hundreds of thousands of distinct CDR3 sequences, with approximately 50% found just once. Trimming cost V 5 bases and J 8 bases; bases outside gene matches: 8. The CDR3 is made up of 14 amino acids. Germline V gene lookup returns CDR1 MNHEY and CDR2 SMNVEV (reference sequence). Points on this clonotype: No antigen is known for it.

Sequenced sample: blood. This chain uses TRBV27 with TRBJ2-1, with 8 bases fitting TRBD2. This TCR was recovered from a girl between 5 and 17 years old with multiple sclerosis. The DNA for the CDR3 is TGTGCCAGCAGTCCGTGGACTAGCCTCGATGAGCAGTTCTTC. It translates to CASSPWTSLDEQFF.